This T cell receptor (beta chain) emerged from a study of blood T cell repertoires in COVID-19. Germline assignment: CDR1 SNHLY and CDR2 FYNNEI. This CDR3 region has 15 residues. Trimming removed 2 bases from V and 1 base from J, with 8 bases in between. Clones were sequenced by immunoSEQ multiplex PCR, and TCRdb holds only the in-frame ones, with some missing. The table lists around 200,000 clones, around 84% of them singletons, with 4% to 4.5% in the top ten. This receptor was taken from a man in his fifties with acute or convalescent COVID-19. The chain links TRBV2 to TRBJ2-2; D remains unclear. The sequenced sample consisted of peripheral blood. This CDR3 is CASSETPMNTGELFF. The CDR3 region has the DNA TGTGCCAGCAGTGAAACCCCTATGAACACCGGGGAGCTGTTTTTT.